The 9 T cell receptor beta chains given below trace back to one sample, sequenced in a study of shared clonotypes between healthy human individuals. Libraries were prepared by immunoSEQ multiplex PCR; TCRdb keeps only in-frame clonotypes and omits some of them. The sample gives roughly 550,000 clones, roughly 95% of which show up once; 0.11% is in the top ten. Naive CD8 cells lacked CD45RO and underwent positive selection for CCR7, leaving out terminally differentiated effector memory CD45RA+ cells. Sequenced: naive CD8+ T cells sorted from blood. These receptors were collected from a woman in her twenties or thirties in good health.

Points on this clone: Other nucleotide sequences in the sample specify the same CDR3. The V gene is TRBV5-4, the J gene TRBJ2-7; 8 bases are shared with TRBD1. The CDR3 contains 14 residues. Germline values: CDR1 SGHNT, CDR2 YYREEE (reference sequence). V was clipped by 1 base and J by 2 bases; unmatched bases: 2. The CDR3 nucleotides read TGTGCCAGCAGCTTGACAGGGGGGCCCTACGAGCAGTACTTC. Protein sequence: CASSLTGGPYEQYF.

This rearrangement joins TRBV11-2 to TRBJ2-5, with 14 bases matching TRBD2. The CDR3 contains 15 residues. The V and J ends lost 5 bases and 4 bases, in that order; junction bases with no gene match: 3. Germline V gives CDR1 SGHAT, CDR2 FQNNGV. CDR3 region: CASSQTSGRVETQYF. CDR3 in DNA: TGTGCCAGCAGCCAGACTAGCGGGAGGGTAGAGACCCAGTACTTC.

The gene calls are TRBV7-9 and TRBJ2-5; the D gene is possibly TRBD1 (5 bases). The CDR3 sequence is 13 residues long. Germline V gene lookup returns CDR1 SEHNR and CDR2 FQNEAQ (reference sequence). Trimming took 2 bases from V and 5 from J, leaving 9 bases between them. CDR3 nucleotides: TGTGCCAGCAGCTTATCAGGGCACGAGACCCAGTACTTC. The encoded protein is CASSLSGHETQYF.

V and J are TRBV4-2 and TRBJ1-2; D unresolved. V was clipped by 0 bases and J by 0 bases, with 17 bases between them. CDR3 length equals 18 residues. In germline, CDR1 is LGHNA, CDR2 YNFKEQ. CDR3 DNA sequence: TGTGCCAGCAGCCAAGAAGCCCCAGAGACTAGCGCTAACTATGGCTACACCTTC. This gives the protein CASSQEAPETSANYGYTF.

The rearrangement uses TRBV5-1 and TRBJ1-1, with 10 bases that match TRBD1. After removal of 5 bases from V and 5 bases from J, the junction contained 6 bases not matched to a gene. Looked up from germline, CDR1 is SGHRS and CDR2 is YFSETQ. The CDR3 extends over 14 amino acids. CDR3 in amino acids: CASSVTGGTTEAFF. The CDR3 bases are TGCGCCAGCAGTGTGACAGGGGGCACAACTGAAGCTTTCTTT.

V is TRBV28 and J is TRBJ1-1; 7 nucleotides agree with TRBD1. This CDR3 is 16 amino acids long. V lost 2 bases, J lost 6 bases, and 12 bases stayed unmatched. Germline values: CDR1 MDHEN, CDR2 SYDVKM. CDR3 region: CASSLTIRGRGSEAFF. CDR3 nucleotide sequence: TGTGCCAGCAGTTTAACCATTAGGGGGCGCGGTTCTGAAGCTTTCTTT.

The chain carries TRBV6-6 and TRBJ1-2; 8 positions match TRBD1. Trimming took 5 bases from V and 6 from J; bases not matched to a gene: 8. Germline lookup yields CDR1 MNHNY and CDR2 SVGAGI (reference sequence). CDR3 length: 14 amino acids. The CDR3 DNA sequence: TGTGCCAGCAGTAAATACGGACAGGGCGATGGCTACACCTTC. Translation: CASSKYGQGDGYTF.

The chain has TRBV10-3 and TRBJ1-4; 7 bases agree with TRBD1. The CDR3 loop spans 13 amino acids. Unmatched junction bases numbered 11, after V lost 11 bases and J lost 8 bases. Germline CDR1 and CDR2: ENHRY and SYGVKD. CDR3 bases: TGTGCCGCGGCGACAGGGCTCGGAGAAAAACTGTTTTTT. Amino acid sequence: CAAATGLGEKLFF.

The V gene is TRBV28, the J gene TRBJ1-1; no reliable D call. The CDR3 runs 16 residues. Germline values: CDR1 MDHEN, CDR2 SYDVKM. The ends were cut back, 3 bases at V and 7 bases at J, with 21 bases in the middle. The CDR3 coding sequence is TGTGCCAGCAGTTTTAACCCACAGCTCCAAGCAGGTGAAGCTTTCTTT. Its protein product is CASSFNPQLQAGEAFF.